One and the same sample provided the 14 T cell receptor beta chains below, sequenced in a study of neoadjuvant anti-PD-1 for oral cavity cancer. TCRdb keeps only in-frame clones here, not all; method: immunoSEQ multiplex PCR. The table records approximately 13,000 clones, about 64% of them present only once. The specimen was PBMCs, collected before nivolumab (anti-PD-1) treatment. Receptors originate from a person aged 35 to 85 with oral cavity squamous cell carcinoma.

The chain is built from TRBV6-1 and TRBJ1-1, with 7 bases matching TRBD1. Per germline, CDR1 MNHNS and CDR2 SASEGT. The CDR3 sequence is 14 residues long. J lost 5 bases, V lost 1 base, and 4 bases had no gene match. The CDR3 bases are TGTGCCAGCAGTGAAGGAGGGGGCAAAACTGAAGCTTTCTTT. This codes for CASSEGGGKTEAFF.

The chain joins TRBV5-1 to TRBJ2-2, with D possibly being TRBD1 (5 bases). Germline CDR1 and CDR2: SGHRS and YFSETQ. The V end lost 2 bases, the J end lost 5 bases, and 7 bases lay between the germline ends. The CDR3 is 13 amino acids. CDR3 in DNA: TGCGCCAGCAGCTTACAGGATACCGGGGAGCTGTTTTTT. Its translation is CASSLQDTGELFF.

This chain joins TRBV30 and TRBJ2-7; 10 bases match TRBD1. The CDR3 spans 14 residues. CDR1 and CDR2 (germline): GTSNPN, SVGIG (reference sequence). The V gene end was trimmed by 2 bases and the J gene end by 6 bases; junction bases not matched to a gene: 7. The CDR3 nucleotides read TGTGCCTGGAGTCCCTCCCGACAGGGGGCCGAGCAGTACTTC. It specifies CAWSPSRQGAEQYF.

The chain is built from TRBV7-2 and TRBJ2-7; TRBD2 agrees at 10 bases. The CDR3 is 15 residues long. CDR1 is SGHTA and CDR2 is FQGNSA in the germline V gene. The V and J ends lost 5 bases and 6 bases, in that order; junction bases with no gene match: 10. CDR3 sequence: CASSPQTSGVGEQYF. In DNA form, the CDR3 reads TGTGCCAGCAGCCCCCAAACTAGCGGGGTCGGCGAGCAGTACTTC.

The J gene is TRBJ1-1, the V gene TRBV2; the D is unclear. The ends were cut back, 3 bases at V and 5 bases at J, with 13 bases in the middle. Germline V gives CDR1 SNHLY, CDR2 FYNNEI. The CDR3 runs to 14 residues. The CDR3 loop reads CASSEQWMGTEAFF. DNA for the CDR3: TGTGCCAGCAGTGAGCAGTGGATGGGAACTGAAGCTTTCTTT.

V and J are TRBV7-2 and TRBJ2-7, with 10 bases matching TRBD2. The V gene's germline CDR1 is SGHTA and CDR2 FQGNSA. The CDR3 extends over 14 amino acids. Trimming removed 4 bases from V and 6 bases from J; junction bases left unmatched: 6. CDR3 residues: CASSSSGRTGEQYF. As DNA, the CDR3 is TGTGCCAGCAGCTCTAGCGGGAGAACGGGCGAGCAGTACTTC. Based on the CDR3 plus reference TRBV7-2 and TRBJ2-7, the full variable domain is GAGVSQSPSNKVTEKGKDVELRCDPISGHTALYWYRQSLGQGLEFLIYFQGNSAPDKSGLPSDRFSAERTGGSVSTLTIQRTQQEDSAVYLCASSSSGRTGEQYFGPGTRLTVT.

The chain joins TRBV29-1 to TRBJ1-2; D is undetermined. V lost 6 bases and J lost 7, with 12 bases in between. The CDR3 sequence is 11 residues long. The germline CDR1 and CDR2 sequences are SQVTM and ANQGSEA. The CDR3 DNA reads TGCAGCGTGGAACAGCCAGGTGGCTACACCTTC. It translates to CSVEQPGGYTF.

The rearrangement joins TRBV9 to TRBJ2-6, with 11 bases that match TRBD2. The CDR3 totals 18 residues. Germline V gene data show CDR1 as SGDLS and CDR2 as YYNGEE. V dropped 0 bases and J dropped 0; count of bases not matched to a gene: 2. CDR3 region: CASSVGLAGTSGANVLTF. For the CDR3, the DNA is TGTGCCAGCAGCGTAGGACTAGCGGGGACCTCTGGGGCCAACGTCCTGACTTTC.

The sample holds a few counts of this clone. The V and J genes are TRBV2 and TRBJ1-3; no clear D. Germline-derived CDR1 and CDR2 are SNHLY and FYNNEI. Trimming cost V 4 bases and J 3 bases, with 4 bases left between them. This CDR3 is built from 12 residues. The CDR3 protein is CASSGGGNTIYF. CDR3 nucleotide sequence: TGTGCCAGCAGTGGTGGTGGAAACACCATATATTTT.

The rearrangement joins TRBV28 to TRBJ2-1; 8 bases are a match to TRBD1. V lost 11 bases and J lost 0; bases outside the gene matches: 3. The CDR3 contains 13 residues. CDR1 MDHEN and CDR2 SYDVKM come from the germline V gene. The DNA for the CDR3 is TGTGCCTCCGACAGGGGCTCCTACAATGAGCAGTTCTTC. Protein product: CASDRGSYNEQFF.

The chain links TRBV6-5 to TRBJ2-7; tentatively, D is TRBD1 (6 bases). Germline V gene lookup returns CDR1 MNHEY and CDR2 SVGAGI. The CDR3 totals 13 residues. Trimming cost V 5 bases and J 3 bases, with 11 bases left between them. The DNA of the CDR3 is TGTGCCAGCAGTGATTCACAGGGCTACGAGCAGTACTTC. It yields the protein CASSDSQGYEQYF.

This clone came up a few times. The V and J genes are TRBV5-1 and TRBJ2-4, with 11 bases matching TRBD2. This CDR3 has 19 amino acids. The J segment lost 0 bases and the V segment lost 4 bases, leaving 12 bases of the junction unmatched. CDR1 and CDR2 (germline): SGHRS, YFSETQ. Here the CDR3 reads CASSPWALAGGIAKNIQYF. CDR3 DNA sequence: TGCGCCAGCAGCCCATGGGCCTTAGCGGGAGGGATAGCCAAAAACATTCAGTACTTC.

The chain employs TRBV15 and TRBJ1-2; possibly TRBD1 for D (6 bases). Trimming took off 2 bases at V and 4 bases at J, with 14 bases between the two ends. Germline assignment: CDR1 LNHNV and CDR2 YYDKDF (reference sequence). The CDR3 sequence is 15 residues long. The CDR3 nucleotides are TGTGCCACCAGCAGACACAGGGAATCTCCCTATGGCTACACCTTC. This translates into CATSRHRESPYGYTF. Combining the CDR3 with reference TRBV15 and TRBJ1-2 gives the whole variable domain DAMVIQNPRYQVTQFGKPVTLSCSQTLNHNVMYWYQQKSSQAPKLLFHYYDKDFNNEADTPDNFQSRRPNTSFCFLDIRSPGLGDTAMYLCATSRHRESPYGYTFGSGTRLTVV.

The chain carries TRBV6-5 and TRBJ2-2; 9 positions match TRBD1. CDR3 length: 15 residues. Germline V gives CDR1 MNHEY, CDR2 SVGAGI. J was trimmed by 5 bases and V by 2 bases; bases with no gene match: 3. The CDR3 bases are TGTGCCAGCAGTTACGAACAGGGGGCAACCGGGGAGCTGTTTTTT. The encoded protein is CASSYEQGATGELFF.